This T cell receptor (beta chain) is from a study of control samples from healthy donors and cancer patients. Repertoires were generated with immunoSEQ multiplex PCR, while TCRdb's copy carries only in-frame clones and drops some. The sample yields some 89,000 clones, about 84% seen once. Sequencing was carried out using blood. The source of this sequence is a middle-aged woman in good health.

Here the CDR3 DNA reads TGTGCCAGCAGCGTAGGTTCTAATAACTATGGCTACACCTTC. Protein: CASSVGSNNYGYTF. The rearrangement joins TRBV9 to TRBJ1-2; unclear D gene. The V and J ends lost 0 bases and 1 base respectively, with 7 bases between them. Germline V gene lookup returns CDR1 SGDLS and CDR2 YYNGEE. This CDR3 spans 14 amino acids.